Given below is one T cell receptor (beta chain) in context. The time point denotes: after dendritic cell vaccination, including at tumor progression/relapse. This specimen belongs to a study of glioma-infiltrating T cells after dendritic cell vaccination. Method: immunoSEQ multiplex PCR; TCRdb's copy keeps in-frame clones and lacks some. This sample yields 100,000 or so clones, of which less than 90% are seen a single time; roughly 5.9% belongs to the top ten. The CDR3 has 13 amino acids. Germline assignment: CDR1 MNHEY and CDR2 SVGAGI. The junction had 2 bases not matched to a gene; V was cut back by 4 bases and J by 5 bases.

This clonotype was sampled from a human donor with glioblastoma. The rearrangement joins TRBV6-5 to TRBJ2-5; 9 bases agree with TRBD1. The specimen comprised blood, sampled after dendritic cell vaccination. The CDR3 loop reads CASSSDRGETQYF. The CDR3 region has the DNA TGTGCCAGCAGTTCCGACAGGGGGGAGACCCAGTACTTC.